The 31 T cell receptor beta chains reported below all come from one sample, sequenced in a study of regulatory T cells in long-lasting Graves disease. For TCR beta, libraries came from iRepertoire HTBI primers and Arm-PCR of CDR3 regions. In TCRdb, the multiplex PCR reads were re-called with MiXCR into one record per CDR3 protein. The table includes hundreds of thousands of distinct CDR3 sequences, 15% to 20% detected once. As to time point: newly diagnosed GD, antithyroid drugs for less than 3 months. The authors made the TCR library using RNA they extracted from PBMCs. These sequences were also reported in another study, on T cells in Graves' hyperthyroidism and ophthalmopathy.

Sequencing used peripheral blood mononuclear cells (PBMCs), obtained at new diagnosis, from a patient treated with antithyroid drugs. The receptors stem from a woman aged 25 to 39 with Graves disease.

The chain is built from TRBV28 and TRBJ1-4; D remains unclear. Germline-derived CDR1 and CDR2 are MDHEN and SYDVKM. There are 11 residues in the CDR3. Trimming removed 3 bases at V and 8 bases at J, with 4 bases between. The CDR3 region is CASSFREKLFF. Written as DNA, the CDR3 is TGTGCCAGCAGTTTTCGAGAAAAACTGTTTTTT.

This clonotype was seen more than once but under ten times. This sequence joins TRBV2 and TRBJ2-1; TRBD2 is a possible D gene (6 bases). Germline-derived CDR1 and CDR2 are SNHLY and FYNNEI. The CDR3 contains 15 residues. The V gene lost 1 base and the J gene lost 5 bases, with 12 bases spanning the gap. The chain's CDR3 is CASSEGGGGHNEQFF. CDR3 nucleotides: TGTGCCAGCAGTGAAGGGGGAGGCGGTCACAATGAGCAGTTCTTC.

The chain combines TRBV3-1 with TRBJ2-2; 8 positions match TRBD1. V shed 6 bases and J 6 bases; nucleotides not matched to a gene: 3. The CDR3 spans 13 residues. Looked up from germline, CDR1 is LGHDT and CDR2 is YNNKEL (reference sequence). DNA of the CDR3: TGTGCCAGCAGGGACAGGGAGGCCGGGGAGCTGTTTTTT. It encodes CASRDREAGELFF.

Only one count was recorded for this clonotype. A much larger clone differs by one base, so this may be a read error. This sequence joins TRBV5-1 and TRBJ2-1; a possible D gene is TRBD1 (5 bases). V gave up 7 bases and J gave up 5 bases, with 16 bases separating them. The CDR3 length is 14 residues. In germline, CDR1 is SGHRS, CDR2 YFSETQ. This CDR3 reads CASGYGHLDNEQFF. The CDR3 DNA sequence: TGCGCCAGCGGCTACGGACACCTAGACAATGAGCAGTTCTTC.

This clonotype was counted only a few times. The rearrangement links TRBV3-1 to TRBJ2-7, with TRBD2 as a possible D gene (6 bases). V was pared by 0 bases and J by 2 bases, with 14 bases between. The CDR3 consists of 16 residues. Germline loops: CDR1 LGHDT, CDR2 YNNKEL (reference sequence). CDR3 residues: CASSQEGGGWTYEQYF. The CDR3 DNA follows: TGTGCCAGCAGCCAAGAGGGAGGAGGCTGGACCTACGAGCAGTACTTC.

This clonotype was observed many times. This sequence joins TRBV12-3 or TRBV12-4 and TRBJ2-7, with D perhaps being TRBD1 or TRBD2 (6 bases each). The CDR3 runs to 13 residues. Trimming stripped 6 bases from V and 2 bases from J, with 11 bases between. In nucleotides, the CDR3 is TGTGCCAGCAGGCGGGACACCGCCTACGAGCAGTACTTC. It yields the protein CASRRDTAYEQYF.

This clonotype has just a few counts. This sequence joins TRBV11-2 and TRBJ1-2; 7 bases match TRBD1. J lost 2 bases, V lost 3 bases, and 9 bases had no gene match. Looked up from germline, CDR1 is SGHAT and CDR2 is FQNNGV. CDR3 size: 16 residues. The CDR3 loop is CASSFGHATGNYGYTF. CDR3 bases: TGTGCCAGCAGCTTTGGGCACGCGACAGGGAACTATGGCTACACCTTC.

The chain combines TRBV5-1 with TRBJ2-5, with D possibly TRBD1 on 6 matching bases. This CDR3 region has 16 residues. Per the germline V gene, CDR1 is SGHRS and CDR2 is YFSETQ. Trimming shortened V by 2 bases and J by 1 base, and 15 bases separated the two germline ends. The CDR3 region has the DNA TGCGCCAGCAGCTTTACATCAGGGGCTGGCCAAGAGACCCAGTACTTC. Translated, it gives CASSFTSGAGQETQYF.

Only a few counts were recorded for this clonotype. The chain links TRBV7-7 to TRBJ2-2; the match to TRBD2 covers 9 bases. This CDR3 spans 16 amino acids. Germline V gene lookup returns CDR1 SSHAT and CDR2 FNYEAQ (reference sequence). As DNA, the CDR3 is TGTGCTAGCTCCGTGACTAGCGGAGAGAACACCGGGGAGCTGTTTTTT. This sequence encodes CASSVTSGENTGELFF. Combining the CDR3 with reference TRBV7-7 and TRBJ2-2 gives the whole variable domain GAGVSQSPRYKVTKRGQDVTLRCDPISSHATLYWYQQALGQGPEFLTYFNYEAQPDKSGLPSDRFSAERPEGSISTLTIQRTEQRDSAMYRCASSVTSGENTGELFFGEGSRLTVL.

This clonotype was seen repeatedly, ten times or more. This chain joins TRBV19 and TRBJ1-1; TRBD1 is a possible D gene (5 bases). The CDR3 is made up of 16 amino acids. Germline CDR1 is LNHDA and CDR2 is SQIVND (reference sequence). V dropped 3 bases and J dropped 6 bases, with 20 bases sitting between them. The CDR3 region has the DNA TGTGCCAGTAGTATTGTGATCGCCCTAGGGGTTCCTGAAGCTTTCTTT. Translated, it gives CASSIVIALGVPEAFF.

This clonotype was observed many times. V usage is TRBV6-1 and J usage is TRBJ2-1; D remains ambiguous. The CDR3 covers 12 residues. CDR1 is MNHNS, CDR2 SASEGT, per germline. Trimming cost V 4 bases and J 6 bases, with 7 bases left between them. CDR3 amino acids: CASSGNGNEQFF. CDR3 bases: TGTGCCAGCAGTGGCAATGGCAATGAGCAGTTCTTC.

About this clonotype itself: A much larger clone lies one base from this, so it may be a read error. The chain couples TRBV28 to TRBJ2-6; D is uncertain. This CDR3 has 14 residues. The germline CDR1 and CDR2 sequences are MDHEN and SYDVKM. V lost 4 bases and J 2 bases, leaving 6 bases between the germline ends. DNA of the CDR3: TGTGCCAGCAGTTCCTTTGCTGGGGCCAACGTCCTGACTTTC. The encoded protein is CASSSFAGANVLTF.

This clonotype was detected once. V gene TRBV29-1 combines with J gene TRBJ2-3, with unresolved D. Trimming cost V 7 bases and J 0 bases, with 11 bases left between them. The CDR3 is made up of 13 amino acids. Germline V gene data show CDR1 as SQVTM and CDR2 as ANQGSEA. The CDR3 here is CSAGYPSTDTQYF. In DNA, the CDR3 is TGCAGCGCAGGTTACCCGAGCACAGATACGCAGTATTTT.

This clonotype was counted many times. The chain couples TRBV12-3 or TRBV12-4 to TRBJ1-5, with D maybe TRBD1 (6 bases). The CDR3 is made up of 16 amino acids. Trimming stripped 2 bases from V and 3 bases from J, with 14 bases between. This CDR3 is CASSLQGLGANQPQHF. The CDR3 bases are TGTGCCAGCAGTTTACAGGGTCTGGGGGCCAATCAGCCCCAGCATTTT.

This clonotype has only a few counts. The V and J genes are TRBV7-6 and TRBJ2-3; the match to TRBD2 covers 10 bases. Per the germline V gene, CDR1 is SGHVS and CDR2 is FNYEAQ. CDR3 length: 17 residues. With 5 bases clipped from V and 3 bases from J, the junction kept 11 bases outside the gene matches. The chain's CDR3 is CASSAGAGGGKTDTQYF. Written as DNA, the CDR3 is TGTGCCAGCAGCGCTGGAGCGGGGGGGGGTAAGACAGATACGCAGTATTTT.

This clonotype was seen only a few times. CDR3 nucleotides: TGCAGCGTTGAGGGCTACACCTTC. Its protein is CSVEGYTF. The V gene is TRBV29-1, the J gene TRBJ1-2; D gene unclear. V lost 3 bases to trimming and J lost 8 bases, with 1 base between them. The CDR3 runs to 8 residues. In germline, CDR1 is SQVTM, CDR2 ANQGSEA.

The sample holds a few counts of this clonotype. V usage is TRBV7-2 and J usage is TRBJ2-7; TRBD2 aligns across 8 bases. The germline CDR1 and CDR2 sequences are SGHTA and FQGNSA. The CDR3 is 15 amino acids. Losses at the gene ends were 2 bases for V and 4 bases for J; bases not matched to a gene: 7. The CDR3 region has the DNA TGTGCCAGCAGCTTAAGAGCGGGAGAAGAATACGAGCAGTACTTC. Protein product: CASSLRAGEEYEQYF.

This clonotype appeared many times. The chain links TRBV27 to TRBJ2-3; TRBD2 agrees at 8 bases. V lost 8 bases to trimming and J lost 3 bases; unmatched junction nucleotides: 13. The CDR3 is 16 amino acids. Germline V gives CDR1 MNHEY, CDR2 SMNVEV (reference sequence). The CDR3 loop reads CASLTPSGRGTDTQYF. The CDR3 DNA sequence: TGTGCCAGCCTCACTCCCAGCGGGAGAGGTACAGATACGCAGTATTTT.

This clonotype was detected many times. The chain joins TRBV28 to TRBJ1-1; TRBD1 agrees at 7 bases. Germline CDR1 reads MDHEN; CDR2 reads SYDVKM. V was pared by 5 bases and J by 1 base, with 10 bases of the junction left unmatched. This CDR3 comprises 16 residues. CDR3 residues: CASSPNGGTENTEAFF. CDR3 nucleotide sequence: TGTGCCAGCAGTCCAAACGGGGGGACAGAGAACACTGAAGCTTTCTTT.

Only a few counts were recorded for this clonotype. The chain combines TRBV12-3 or TRBV12-4 with TRBJ2-1; 16 bases match TRBD2. Unmatched junction bases numbered 11, after V lost 2 bases and J lost 1 base. This CDR3 spans 21 amino acids. The CDR3 bases are TGTGCCAGCAGTTTAAGAGTAGGGACTAGCGGGAGGGCCCGATCCTACAATGAGCAGTTCTTC. It specifies CASSLRVGTSGRARSYNEQFF.

This clonotype has at least ten counts. The chain has TRBV6-1 and TRBJ2-7; a possible D gene is TRBD1 (6 bases). This CDR3 spans 13 amino acids. The V gene lost 6 bases and the J gene lost 5 bases, with 14 bases spanning the gap. Germline V gene sequence: CDR1 MNHNS, CDR2 SASEGT. The CDR3 here is CASREQGVNEQYF. CDR3 nucleotides: TGTGCCAGCAGAGAACAGGGTGTCAACGAGCAGTACTTC.

This chain uses TRBV7-2 with TRBJ1-6; D is ambiguous. CDR1 is SGHTA, CDR2 FQGNSA, per germline. The CDR3 length is 14 residues. The V end was cut by 1 base, the J end by 9 bases, with 10 bases between. This CDR3 reads CASSLVPEISPLHF. CDR3 bases: TGTGCCAGCAGCTTAGTTCCTGAGATTTCACCCCTCCACTTT. The variable domain in full, completed from reference TRBV7-2 and TRBJ1-6, reads GAGVSQSPSNKVTEKGKDVELRCDPISGHTALYWYRQSLGQGLEFLIYFQGNSAPDKSGLPSDRFSAERTGGSVSTLTIQRTQQEDSAVYLCASSLVPEISPLHFGNGTRLTVT.

This chain uses TRBV9 with TRBJ2-3; D unresolved. Trimming pared 1 base from V and 0 bases from J, leaving 18 bases between. Looked up from germline, CDR1 is SGDLS and CDR2 is YYNGEE. The CDR3 runs 18 residues. This CDR3 reads CASSVSFLGFTSTDTQYF. The CDR3 DNA reads TGTGCCAGCAGCGTATCCTTTCTGGGTTTTACTAGCACAGATACGCAGTATTTT.

This clonotype was picked up a small number of times. V usage is TRBV3-1 and J usage is TRBJ2-7; D is uncertain. CDR1 and CDR2 from the germline V gene are LGHDT and YNNKEL (reference sequence). The CDR3 runs to 15 residues. Trimming took off 1 base at V and 1 base at J, with 11 bases between the two ends. The CDR3 DNA sequence: TGTGCCAGCAGCCAAGTAAGTCACGGGTCCTACGAGCAGTACTTC. This translates into CASSQVSHGSYEQYF.

The V call is TRBV20-1, the J call TRBJ2-2, with 12 bases lining up with TRBD1. CDR1 is DFQATT and CDR2 is SNEGSKA in the germline V gene (reference sequence). V shed 3 bases and J 7 bases; nucleotides not matched to a gene: 6. CDR3 length: 15 amino acids. The CDR3 nucleotides are TGCAGTGCTAGGCCGGGACAGGGGGCCTTCGGGGAGCTGTTTTTT. Its protein product is CSARPGQGAFGELFF.

At least ten counts were recorded for this clonotype. The chain carries TRBV27 and TRBJ2-3; 10 bases agree with TRBD1. V was clipped by 5 bases and J by 5 bases; unmatched bases: 4. The length of the CDR3 is 14 residues. Germline loops: CDR1 MNHEY, CDR2 SMNVEV (reference sequence). The DNA for the CDR3 is TGTGCCAGCAGTCGGACAGGGGGACGAGATACGCAGTATTTT. Translating it yields CASSRTGGRDTQYF.

The V gene is TRBV20-1, the J gene TRBJ2-2; D call uncertain. The CDR3 is made up of 11 amino acids. Germline V gene data show CDR1 as DFQATT and CDR2 as SNEGSKA (reference sequence). Trimming removed 2 bases at V and 8 bases at J, with 6 bases between. The CDR3: CSARTPGELFF. In nucleotides, the CDR3 is TGCAGTGCTAGAACCCCAGGGGAGCTGTTTTTT.

This clonotype was observed at least ten times. This rearrangement joins TRBV7-2 to TRBJ2-4; the match to TRBD1 covers 7 bases. J was trimmed by 0 bases and V by 4 bases; bases with no gene match: 3. The CDR3 loop spans 15 amino acids. Germline-derived CDR1 and CDR2 are SGHTA and FQGNSA. Here the CDR3 DNA reads TGTGCCAGCAGCTCGGGACAGCGAGCCAAAAACATTCAGTACTTC. Translated: CASSSGQRAKNIQYF. The variable domain in full, with the rest retrieved from reference TRBV7-2 and TRBJ2-4, is GAGVSQSPSNKVTEKGKDVELRCDPISGHTALYWYRQSLGQGLEFLIYFQGNSAPDKSGLPSDRFSAERTGGSVSTLTIQRTQQEDSAVYLCASSSGQRAKNIQYFGAGTRLSVL.

The sample holds many counts of this clonotype. The chain employs TRBV7-9 and TRBJ1-1, with no clear D. The CDR3 loop spans 16 amino acids. The V gene's germline CDR1 is SEHNR and CDR2 FQNEAQ (reference sequence). Trimming cost V 1 base and J 4 bases, with 16 bases left between them. The CDR3 sequence: CASSLGWSTARTEAFF. CDR3 in DNA: TGTGCCAGCAGCTTAGGGTGGTCGACCGCCCGCACTGAAGCTTTCTTT.

The chain combines TRBV20-1 with TRBJ1-2; a weak D match, TRBD1 (6 bases). V was pared by 4 bases and J by 3 bases, with 9 bases between. Germline values: CDR1 DFQATT, CDR2 SNEGSKA (reference sequence). This CDR3 is 12 amino acids long. The CDR3 DNA reads TGCAGTGCTACCGGACAGTACTATGGCTACACCTTC. Translating it yields CSATGQYYGYTF.

A few counts support this clonotype. The genes are TRBV7-8 and TRBJ1-2; TRBD1 is a possible D gene (5 bases). Germline V gene lookup returns CDR1 SGHVS and CDR2 FQNEAQ. The V end lost 2 bases, the J end lost 8 bases, and 21 bases lay between the germline ends. CDR3 length: 16 residues. CDR3 loop: CASSLQEGVPGGGYTF. The CDR3 DNA reads TGTGCCAGCAGCTTACAGGAAGGGGTTCCGGGCGGCGGCTACACCTTC.